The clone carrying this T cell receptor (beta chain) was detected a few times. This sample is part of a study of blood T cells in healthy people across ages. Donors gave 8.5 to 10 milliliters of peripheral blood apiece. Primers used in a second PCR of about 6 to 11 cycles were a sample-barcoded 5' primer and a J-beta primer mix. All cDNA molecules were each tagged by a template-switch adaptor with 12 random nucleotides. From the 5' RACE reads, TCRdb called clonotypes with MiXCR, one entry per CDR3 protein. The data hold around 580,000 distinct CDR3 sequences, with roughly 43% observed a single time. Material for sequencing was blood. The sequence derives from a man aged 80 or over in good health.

CDR3 residues: CASSVYQYF. For the CDR3, the DNA is TGTGCCAGCAGCGTTTACCAGTACTTC. The rearrangement links TRBV9 to TRBJ2-5; D gene unclear. Germline V gene data show CDR1 as SGDLS and CDR2 as YYNGEE. This CDR3 contains 9 residues. The V gene lost 2 bases and the J gene lost 10 bases, with 3 bases spanning the gap. The variable domain in full, completed from reference TRBV9 and TRBJ2-5, reads DSGVTQTPKHLITATGQRVTLRCSPRSGDLSVYWYQQSLDQGLQFLIQYYNGEERAKGNILERFSAQQFPDLHSELNLSSLELGDSALYFCASSVYQYFGPGTRLLVL.